A single sample is the source of the 5 T cell receptor beta chains below, sequenced in a study of blood T cell repertoires in COVID-19. The assay was immunoSEQ multiplex PCR, and TCRdb's table has in-frame clones only and misses some. The sample contains some 160,000 clones, 84% of which appear only once. The sample comprised peripheral blood. The receptor source for this set is a man aged 65 to 79 with active or convalescent COVID-19.

The chain links TRBV18 to TRBJ2-2, with 8 bases aligning to TRBD1. In germline, CDR1 is KGHSH, CDR2 LQKENI. V shed 2 bases and J 6 bases; nucleotides not matched to a gene: 8. CDR3 size: 16 residues. The CDR3, as DNA: TGTGCCAGCTCACCATCGGACAGGGTGAGGTCCGGGGAGCTGTTTTTT. Its translation: CASSPSDRVRSGELFF.

The chain employs TRBV24-1 and TRBJ1-2; possibly TRBD1 for D (6 bases). Trimming stripped 3 bases from V and 8 bases from J, with 9 bases between. Germline V CDR1 and CDR2: KGHDR, SFDVKD. The length of the CDR3 is 12 residues. The DNA of the CDR3 is TGTGCCACCAGTGATGAGGGGGTGGGCTACACCTTC. The encoded protein is CATSDEGVGYTF.

The rearrangement uses TRBV2 and TRBJ1-4, with a tentative D call TRBD1 (5 bases). The CDR3 consists of 13 residues. The germline V and J ends were trimmed by 4 bases and 6 bases, with 9 bases remaining between them. CDR1 is SNHLY, CDR2 FYNNEI, per germline. The CDR3 nucleotides read TGTGCCAGCAGTGGTCAGGGCTATGAAAAACTGTTTTTT. Protein sequence: CASSGQGYEKLFF.

This chain uses TRBV19 with TRBJ1-5; 9 bases map to TRBD1. J lost 4 bases, V lost 5 bases, and 9 bases had no gene match. Looked up from germline, CDR1 is LNHDA and CDR2 is SQIVND (reference sequence). The CDR3 extends over 16 amino acids. In DNA form, the CDR3 reads TGTGCCAGTAGTCCGATGGACAGGGGTGCTAATCAGCCCCAGCATTTT. Protein product: CASSPMDRGANQPQHF.

The V call is TRBV29-1, the J call TRBJ2-3, with 11 bases fitting TRBD2. Germline CDR1 is SQVTM and CDR2 is ANQGSEA. V dropped 6 bases and J dropped 1; count of bases not matched to a gene: 3. The CDR3 runs 14 residues. CDR3 sequence reads: CSVKTSGGTDTQYF. The CDR3 DNA reads TGCAGCGTCAAGACTAGCGGGGGCACAGATACGCAGTATTTT.